Reported below is one TCR beta chain. The antigen remains undetermined. This sample was taken from a study of shared clonotypes between healthy human individuals. Broader study findings: Sampling used blood alone; tissue repertoires probably differ.

An approximately 180 ng quantity of DNA, some 30,000 T cell genomes, went into the sorted-subset replicate PCRs. Here immunoSEQ multiplex PCR was the method, and the copy in TCRdb shows in-frame clones only, minus some. The data contain around 700,000 clones, around four fifths of them singletons. V dropped 3 bases and J dropped 3 bases, with 18 bases sitting between them. Per the germline V gene, CDR1 is MDHEN and CDR2 is SYDVKM. The CDR3 covers 16 residues. The receptor comes from a woman aged 25-40 years in good health. Sequenced input: memory CD4+ T cells sorted from blood. The subset here: CD45RA-negative fraction. This chain connects TRBV28 to TRBJ2-7; D perhaps matches TRBD2 (5 bases). CDR3 sequence reads: CASSFSVRERNYEQYF. The CDR3, as DNA: TGTGCCAGCAGTTTTTCGGTTAGGGAGCGGAACTACGAGCAGTACTTC.